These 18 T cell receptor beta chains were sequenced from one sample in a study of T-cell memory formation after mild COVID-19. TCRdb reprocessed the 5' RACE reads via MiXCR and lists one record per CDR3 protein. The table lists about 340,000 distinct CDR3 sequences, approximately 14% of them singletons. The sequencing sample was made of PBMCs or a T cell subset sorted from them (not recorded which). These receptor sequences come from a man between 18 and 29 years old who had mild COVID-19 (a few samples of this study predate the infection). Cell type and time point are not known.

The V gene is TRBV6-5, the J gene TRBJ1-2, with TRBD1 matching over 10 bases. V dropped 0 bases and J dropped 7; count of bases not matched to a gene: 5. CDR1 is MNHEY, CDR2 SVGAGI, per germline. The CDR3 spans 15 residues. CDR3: CASSYSGQGKAGYTF. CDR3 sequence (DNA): TGTGCCAGCAGTTACTCGGGACAGGGGAAGGCTGGCTACACCTTC.

CDR3 coding DNA: TGTGCCAGCAGTTACTCGATTTGGGTTGGCACAGATACGCAGTATTTT. It is translated as CASSYSIWVGTDTQYF. The rearrangement links TRBV6-5 to TRBJ2-3; D remains ambiguous. There are 16 residues in the CDR3. In germline, CDR1 is MNHEY, CDR2 SVGAGI. V gave up 0 bases and J gave up 1 base, with 11 bases separating them.

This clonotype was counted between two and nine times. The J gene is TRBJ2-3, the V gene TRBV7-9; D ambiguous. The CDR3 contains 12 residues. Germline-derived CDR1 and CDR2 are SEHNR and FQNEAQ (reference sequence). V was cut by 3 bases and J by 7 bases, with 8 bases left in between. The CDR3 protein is CASSFTQNTQYF. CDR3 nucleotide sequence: TGTGCCAGCAGCTTTACCCAGAATACGCAGTATTTT.

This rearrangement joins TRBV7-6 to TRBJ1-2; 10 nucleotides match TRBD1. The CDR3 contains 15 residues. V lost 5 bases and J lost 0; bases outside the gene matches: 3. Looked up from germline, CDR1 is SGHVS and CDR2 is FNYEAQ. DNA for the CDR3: TGTGCCAGCAGCGGGGACAGGGGCCCTAACTATGGCTACACCTTC. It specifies CASSGDRGPNYGYTF.

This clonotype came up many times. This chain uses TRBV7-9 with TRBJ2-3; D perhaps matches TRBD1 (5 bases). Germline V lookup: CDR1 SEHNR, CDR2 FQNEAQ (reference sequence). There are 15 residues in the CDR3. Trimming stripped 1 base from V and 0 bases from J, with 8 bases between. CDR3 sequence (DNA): TGTGCCAGCAGCTTAGACAGGAAAAGCACAGATACGCAGTATTTT. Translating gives CASSLDRKSTDTQYF.

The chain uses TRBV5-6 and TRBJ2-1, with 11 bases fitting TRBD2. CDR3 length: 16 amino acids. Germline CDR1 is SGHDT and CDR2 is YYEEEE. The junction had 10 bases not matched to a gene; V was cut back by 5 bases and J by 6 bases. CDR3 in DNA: TGTGCCAGCAGACTGGGGCTAGCGGGGGGTCTCAATGAGCAGTTCTTC. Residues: CASRLGLAGGLNEQFF.

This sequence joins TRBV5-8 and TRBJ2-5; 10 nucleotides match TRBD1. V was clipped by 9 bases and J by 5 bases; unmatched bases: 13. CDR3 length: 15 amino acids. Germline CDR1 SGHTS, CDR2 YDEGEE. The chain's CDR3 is CATGQGDSERETQYF. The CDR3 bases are TGTGCCACCGGACAGGGGGATTCGGAGAGGGAGACCCAGTACTTC.

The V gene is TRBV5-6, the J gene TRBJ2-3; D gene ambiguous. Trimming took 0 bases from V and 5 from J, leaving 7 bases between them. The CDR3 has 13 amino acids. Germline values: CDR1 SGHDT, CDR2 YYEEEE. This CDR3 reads CASSLASRDTQYF. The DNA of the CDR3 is TGTGCCAGCAGCTTGGCAAGTAGAGATACGCAGTATTTT.

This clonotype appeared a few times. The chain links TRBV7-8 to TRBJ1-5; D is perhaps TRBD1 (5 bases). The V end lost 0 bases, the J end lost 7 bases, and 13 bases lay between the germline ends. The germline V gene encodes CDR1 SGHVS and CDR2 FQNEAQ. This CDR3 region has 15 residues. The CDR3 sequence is CASSLAMGVGQPQHF. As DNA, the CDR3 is TGTGCCAGCAGCTTAGCGATGGGGGTGGGACAGCCCCAGCATTTT.

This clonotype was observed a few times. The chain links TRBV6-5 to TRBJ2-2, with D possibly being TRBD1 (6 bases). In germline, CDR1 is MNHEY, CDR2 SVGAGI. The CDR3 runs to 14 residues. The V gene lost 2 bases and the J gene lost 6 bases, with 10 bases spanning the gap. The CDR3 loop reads CASSYGQGPGELFF. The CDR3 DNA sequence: TGTGCCAGCAGTTACGGGCAGGGGCCCGGGGAGCTGTTTTTT.

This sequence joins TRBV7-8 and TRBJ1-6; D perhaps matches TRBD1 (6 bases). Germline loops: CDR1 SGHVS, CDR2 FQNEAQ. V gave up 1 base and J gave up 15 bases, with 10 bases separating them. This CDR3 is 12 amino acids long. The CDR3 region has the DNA TGTGCCAGCAGCTTAGACAGGGATATCCTCCACTTT. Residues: CASSLDRDILHF.

The chain's CDR3 is CASSGQGNNEQFF. As DNA, the CDR3 is TGTGCCAGCAGCGGTCAGGGGAACAATGAGCAGTTCTTC. V gene TRBV7-9 combines with J gene TRBJ2-1, with D perhaps TRBD1 (6 bases). Per germline, CDR1 SEHNR and CDR2 FQNEAQ (reference sequence). V lost 5 bases and J lost 5, with 10 bases in between. This CDR3 region has 13 residues.

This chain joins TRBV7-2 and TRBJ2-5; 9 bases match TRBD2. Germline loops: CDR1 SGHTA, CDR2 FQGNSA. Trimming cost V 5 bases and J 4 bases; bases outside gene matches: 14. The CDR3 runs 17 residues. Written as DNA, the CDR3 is TGTGCCAGCAGCCTCCCTGCGGGGGGGCCCGCTGGAGAGACCCAGTACTTC. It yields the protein CASSLPAGGPAGETQYF.

This chain's CDR3 is CASSYSRATDTQYF. The CDR3 DNA reads TGTGCCAGCAGTTACTCCAGGGCCACAGATACGCAGTATTTT. The chain uses TRBV6-5 and TRBJ2-3; D possibly corresponds to TRBD1 (5 bases). The germline V gene has CDR1 MNHEY and CDR2 SVGAGI. The CDR3 sequence is 14 residues long. Trimming stripped 0 bases from V and 2 bases from J, with 6 bases between.

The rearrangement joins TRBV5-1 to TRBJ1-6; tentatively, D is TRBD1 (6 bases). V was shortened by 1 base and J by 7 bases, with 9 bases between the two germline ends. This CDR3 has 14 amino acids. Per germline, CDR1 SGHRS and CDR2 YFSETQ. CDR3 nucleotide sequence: TGCGCCAGCAGCTTGCAGGGGTCGAATTCACCCCTCCACTTT. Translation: CASSLQGSNSPLHF.

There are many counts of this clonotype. Here the CDR3 reads CASSLEGVEQYV. Written as DNA, the CDR3 is TGTGCCAGCAGCTTAGAGGGGGTGGAGCAGTACGTC. This sequence joins TRBV7-9 and TRBJ2-7; tentatively, D is TRBD1 (6 bases). The V end lost 1 base, the J end lost 7 bases, and 8 bases lay between the germline ends. CDR1 SEHNR and CDR2 FQNEAQ come from the germline V gene (reference sequence). The length of the CDR3 is 12 residues.

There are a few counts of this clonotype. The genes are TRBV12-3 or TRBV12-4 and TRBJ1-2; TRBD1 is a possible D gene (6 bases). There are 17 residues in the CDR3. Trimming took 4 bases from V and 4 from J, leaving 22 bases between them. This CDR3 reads CASSYGATGGLGYGYTF. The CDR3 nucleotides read TGTGCCAGCAGTTACGGAGCGACAGGAGGACTAGGCTATGGCTACACCTTC.

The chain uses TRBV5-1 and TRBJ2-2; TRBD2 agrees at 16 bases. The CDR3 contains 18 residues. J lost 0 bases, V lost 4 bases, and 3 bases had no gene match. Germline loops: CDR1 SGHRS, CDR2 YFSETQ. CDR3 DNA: TGCGCCAGCAGCACCGGGACTAGCGGGGGGGCGAACACCGGGGAGCTGTTTTTT. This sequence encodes CASSTGTSGGANTGELFF. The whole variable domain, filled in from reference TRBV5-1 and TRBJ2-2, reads KAGVTQTPRYLIKTRGQQVTLSCSPISGHRSVSWYQQTPGQGLQFLFEYFSETQRNKGNFPGRFSGRQFSNSRSEMNVSTLELGDSALYLCASSTGTSGGANTGELFFGEGSRLTVL.